Listed below are T cell receptor beta chains from one sample, sequenced in a study of blood T cell repertoires in COVID-19. Libraries were prepared by immunoSEQ multiplex PCR; TCRdb keeps only in-frame clonotypes and omits some of them. The sample has some 260,000 clones, about 86% seen once. Sequences were obtained from PBMCs or T cells enriched from blood (not recorded which). Receptor source: a man aged 25 to 40 with acute COVID-19. Both conserved end residues are part of each CDR3. A D gene is named only where the DNA matches it firmly. Only some rows state a clone size, as once, few, many or a class for expanded clones.

D	V	size	J	DNA	CDR3
-	TRBV7-8	-	TRBJ1-2	TGTGCCAGCAGCTTAGGGACGGGAGGGCTTGGCTACACCTTC	CASSLGTGGLGYTF
-	TRBV6-4	-	TRBJ2-2	TGTGCCAGCAGTGGGCGGGACGCCCCCGGGGAGCTGTTTTTT	CASSGRDAPGELFF
TRBD1	TRBV24-1	-	TRBJ2-3	TGTGCCACCGGCGAGACAGGGGGTTACGAGGGCACAGATACGCAGTATTTT	CATGETGGYEGTDTQYF
-	TRBV2	-	TRBJ2-3	TGTGCCAGATCAGAGGGAGACACAGATACGCAGTATTTT	CARSEGDTDTQYF
-	TRBV27	-	TRBJ2-2	TGTGCCAGCAGTCGACAGGCTATTAACACCGGGGAGCTGTTTTTT	CASSRQAINTGELFF
-	TRBV4-1	-	TRBJ2-3	TGCGCCAGCAGCCAAGAGGGCAGGGGCACAGATACGCAGTATTTT	CASSQEGRGTDTQYF
-	TRBV18	-	TRBJ2-1	TGTGCCAGCTCACCGGTGACAGGGACTTACAATGAGCAGTTCTTC	CASSPVTGTYNEQFF
-	TRBV24-1	-	TRBJ2-3	TGTGCCACCAGTGATTCTTTTCTTAATACGCAGTATTTT	CATSDSFLNTQYF
-	TRBV29-1	-	TRBJ2-3	TGCAGCGGGGCGATGGGCACAGATACGCAGTATTTT	CSGAMGTDTQYF
-	TRBV4-2	-	TRBJ2-1	TGTGCCAGCAGCCCCCAATTCTACGTTTACAATGAGCAGTTCTTC	CASSPQFYVYNEQFF
-	TRBV5-1	-	TRBJ2-2	TGCGCCAGCAGCCCACCCAGGGTATCCGGGGAGCTGTTTTTT	CASSPPRVSGELFF
TRBD1	TRBV5-4	-	TRBJ2-1	TGTGCCAGCAGCTTGGTAGACAGGGGCGGTTACAATGAGCAGTTCTTC	CASSLVDRGGYNEQFF
TRBD1	TRBV24-1	-	TRBJ2-3	TGTGCCACCAGTGATCCAGGACAGGGGACATACAAAGATACGCAGTATTTT	CATSDPGQGTYKDTQYF
-	TRBV7-8	-	TRBJ2-6	TGTGCCAGCAGCTTAACGGGGATCAACGTCCTGACTTTC	CASSLTGINVLTF
-	TRBV5-8	-	TRBJ2-1	TGTGCCAGCAGTCGGGTCGCGCGGATTACCTACAATGAGCAGTTCTTC	CASSRVARITYNEQFF
-	TRBV3-1/TRBV3-2	-	TRBJ1-1	TGTGCCAGCAGTCCTAGGATAGTAACCACTGAAGCTTTCTTT	CASSPRIVTTEAFF
-	TRBV5-1	-	TRBJ1-2	TGTGCCAGCAGCTTTGACAGTGTGGGCTACACCTTC	CASSFDSVGYTF
TRBD1	TRBV19	-	TRBJ1-4	TGTGCCAGTAGTCTCGGACAGGGGCCCGTTGATAGTAATGAAAAACTGTTTTTT	CASSLGQGPVDSNEKLFF
-	TRBV2	-	TRBJ1-6	TGTGCCAGCCGCAACTTCGGGAGCGAGAATTCACCCCTCCACTTT	CASRNFGSENSPLHF
-	TRBV28	-	TRBJ1-1	TGTGCCAGCAGTCTCCAGGGGACAAGGAGAGCTTTCTTT	CASSLQGTRRAFF
-	TRBV11-2	-	TRBJ1-2	TGTGCCAGCAGCTTAGGTGGGAGCGGCTACACCTTC	CASSLGGSGYTF
TRBD2	TRBV6-5	-	TRBJ2-5	TGTGCCAGCAGTTACTCAGGACGGGGAGGGTGGGAGACCCAGTACTTC	CASSYSGRGGWETQYF
-	TRBV27	few	TRBJ2-2	TGTGCCAGCAGTTTATTATCCAGGTCCGGGGAGCTGTTTTTT	CASSLLSRSGELFF
-	TRBV6-4	-	TRBJ2-3	TGTGCCACCGCCGACAGCCCTAGCACAGATACGCAGTATTTT	CATADSPSTDTQYF
-	TRBV7-9	-	TRBJ1-1	TGTGCCAGCACCGTGGGCCTCGGGGGGCAAACTGAAGCTTTCTTT	CASTVGLGGQTEAFF
-	TRBV7-3	-	TRBJ1-1	TGTGCCAGCAGCACACAGGGCAACACTGAAGCTTTCTTT	CASSTQGNTEAFF
-	TRBV27	-	TRBJ2-1	TGTGCCAGCGGGGAGCTAAGCTCCTACAATGAGCAGTTCTTC	CASGELSSYNEQFF
-	TRBV10-2	-	TRBJ2-1	TGCGCCAGCAGTGAACCTCCCCGAGCCAATTACAATGAGCAGTTCTTC	CASSEPPRANYNEQFF
TRBD2	TRBV29-1	-	TRBJ2-1	TGCAGCGGGAAGGGTAGCGGGAGGTTTACTAATGAGCAGTTCTTC	CSGKGSGRFTNEQFF
TRBD1	TRBV5-1	few	TRBJ2-3	TGTGCCAGCAGCTTGCGTGGGACAGGGGCAGATACGCAGTATTTT	CASSLRGTGADTQYF
-	TRBV5-1	-	TRBJ2-1	TGCGCCAGCAGCTTCCTTCCGGCGGGTCTTAAGGATGAGCAGTTCTTC	CASSFLPAGLKDEQFF